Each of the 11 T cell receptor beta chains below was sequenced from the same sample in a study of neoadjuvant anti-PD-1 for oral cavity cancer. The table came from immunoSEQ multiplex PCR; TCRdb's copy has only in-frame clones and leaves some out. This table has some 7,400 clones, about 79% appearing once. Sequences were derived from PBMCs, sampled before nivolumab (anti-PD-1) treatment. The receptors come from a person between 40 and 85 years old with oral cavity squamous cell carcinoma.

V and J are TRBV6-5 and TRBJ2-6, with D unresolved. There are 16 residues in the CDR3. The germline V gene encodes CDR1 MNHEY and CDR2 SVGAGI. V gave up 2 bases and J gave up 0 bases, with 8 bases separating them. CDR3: CASSYGRFSGANVLTF. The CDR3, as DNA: TGTGCCAGCAGTTACGGGCGATTCTCTGGGGCCAACGTCCTGACTTTC.

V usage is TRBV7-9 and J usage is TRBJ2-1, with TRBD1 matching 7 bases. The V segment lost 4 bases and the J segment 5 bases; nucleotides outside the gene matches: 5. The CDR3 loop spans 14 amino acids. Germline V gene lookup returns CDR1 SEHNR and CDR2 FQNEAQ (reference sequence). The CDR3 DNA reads TGTGCCAGCAGCTCCGGGACAGCGGACAATGAGCAGTTCTTC. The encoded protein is CASSSGTADNEQFF.

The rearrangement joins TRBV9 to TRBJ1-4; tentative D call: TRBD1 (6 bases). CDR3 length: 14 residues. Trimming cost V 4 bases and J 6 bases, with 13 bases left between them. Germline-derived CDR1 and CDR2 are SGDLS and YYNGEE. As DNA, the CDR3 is TGTGCCAGCAGCACAGGGACGCGAGATGAAAAACTGTTTTTT. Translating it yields CASSTGTRDEKLFF.

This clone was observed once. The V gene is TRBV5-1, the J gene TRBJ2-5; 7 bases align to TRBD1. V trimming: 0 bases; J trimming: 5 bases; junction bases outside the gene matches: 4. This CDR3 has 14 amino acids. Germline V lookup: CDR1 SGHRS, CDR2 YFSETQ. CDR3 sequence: CASSLDRGRETQYF. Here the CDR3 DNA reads TGCGCCAGCAGCTTGGACAGGGGTCGTGAGACCCAGTACTTC.

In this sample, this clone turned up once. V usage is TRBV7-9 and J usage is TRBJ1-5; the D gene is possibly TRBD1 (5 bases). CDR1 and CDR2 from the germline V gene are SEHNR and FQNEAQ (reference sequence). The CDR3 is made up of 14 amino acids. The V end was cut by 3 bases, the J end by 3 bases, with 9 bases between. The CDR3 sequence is CASSFGGDNQPQHF. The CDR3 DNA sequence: TGTGCCAGCAGCTTTGGGGGGGACAATCAGCCCCAGCATTTT. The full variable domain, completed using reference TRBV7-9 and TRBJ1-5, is DTGVSQNPRHKITKRGQNVTFRCDPISEHNRLYWYRQTLGQGPEFLTYFQNEAQLEKSRLLSDRFSAERPKGSFSTLEIQRTEQGDSAMYLCASSFGGDNQPQHFGDGTRLSIL.

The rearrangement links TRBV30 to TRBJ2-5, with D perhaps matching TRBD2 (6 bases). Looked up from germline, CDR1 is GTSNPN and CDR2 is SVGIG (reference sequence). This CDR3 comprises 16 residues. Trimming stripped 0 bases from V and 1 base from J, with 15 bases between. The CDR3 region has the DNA TGTGCCTGGAGTGTGAATAGCGGACGAATCCAAGAGACCCAGTACTTC. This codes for CAWSVNSGRIQETQYF.

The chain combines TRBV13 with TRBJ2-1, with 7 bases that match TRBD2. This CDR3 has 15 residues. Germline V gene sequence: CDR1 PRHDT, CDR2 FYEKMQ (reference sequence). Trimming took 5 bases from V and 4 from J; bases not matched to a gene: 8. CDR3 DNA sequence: TGTGCCAGCAGCCCCCATCGAGCGGGGTACAATGAGCAGTTCTTC. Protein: CASSPHRAGYNEQFF.

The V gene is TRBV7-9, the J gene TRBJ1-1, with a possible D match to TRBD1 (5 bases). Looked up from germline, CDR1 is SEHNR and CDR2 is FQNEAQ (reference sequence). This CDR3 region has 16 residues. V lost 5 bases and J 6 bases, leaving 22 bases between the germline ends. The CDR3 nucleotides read TGTGCCAGCAGCCCTCGTTCAAGTCCAGGGTTCCCTGAAGCTTTCTTT. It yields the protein CASSPRSSPGFPEAFF.

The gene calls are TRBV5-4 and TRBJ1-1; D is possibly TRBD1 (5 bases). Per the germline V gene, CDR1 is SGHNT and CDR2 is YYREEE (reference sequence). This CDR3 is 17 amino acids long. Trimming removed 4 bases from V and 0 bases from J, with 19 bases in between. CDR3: CASSGGGGTMMNTEAFF. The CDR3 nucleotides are TGTGCCAGCAGCGGGGGGGGAGGGACTATGATGAACACTGAAGCTTTCTTT.

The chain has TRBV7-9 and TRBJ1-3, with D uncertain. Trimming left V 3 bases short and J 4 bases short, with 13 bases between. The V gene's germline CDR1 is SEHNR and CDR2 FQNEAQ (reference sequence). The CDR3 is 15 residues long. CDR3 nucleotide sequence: TGTGCCAGCAGCTTCGGGTCAAACTTGGGAAACACCATATATTTT. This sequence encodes CASSFGSNLGNTIYF.

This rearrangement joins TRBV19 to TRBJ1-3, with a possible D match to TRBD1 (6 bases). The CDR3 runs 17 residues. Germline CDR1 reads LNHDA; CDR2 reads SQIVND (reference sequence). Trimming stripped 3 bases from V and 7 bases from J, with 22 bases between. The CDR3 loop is CASSMGAAVRTSNTIYF. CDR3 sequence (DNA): TGTGCCAGTAGTATGGGGGCAGCTGTAAGGACGTCGAACACCATATATTTT.